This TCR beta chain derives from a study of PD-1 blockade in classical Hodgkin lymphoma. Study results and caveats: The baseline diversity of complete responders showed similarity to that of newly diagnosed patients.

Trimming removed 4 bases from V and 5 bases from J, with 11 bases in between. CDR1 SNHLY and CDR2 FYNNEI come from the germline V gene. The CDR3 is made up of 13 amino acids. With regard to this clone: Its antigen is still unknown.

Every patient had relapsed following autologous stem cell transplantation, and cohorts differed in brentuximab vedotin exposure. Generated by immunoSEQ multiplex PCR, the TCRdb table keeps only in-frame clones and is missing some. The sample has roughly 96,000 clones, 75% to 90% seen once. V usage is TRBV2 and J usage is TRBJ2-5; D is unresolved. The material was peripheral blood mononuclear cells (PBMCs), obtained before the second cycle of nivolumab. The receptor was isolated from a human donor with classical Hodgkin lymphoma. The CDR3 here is CASSGQGKETQYF. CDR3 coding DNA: TGTGCCAGCAGTGGACAAGGGAAGGAGACCCAGTACTTC.